These T cell receptor beta chains were read from a single sample in a study of blood T cell repertoires in COVID-19. Profiling relied on immunoSEQ multiplex PCR, and the TCRdb table lists in-frame clones only, not all of them. The sample lists 200,000 to 250,000 clones, around nine tenths occurring once. What was sequenced was peripheral blood. These receptors all stem from a woman between 65 and 79 years old with active or convalescent COVID-19. The CDR3 runs from the conserved cysteine through the conserved F or W. The order of the fields is J gene, D gene, V gene, clone size, CDR3 protein, CDR3 DNA. The D gene is left open where the match is weak. Expanded clones get a size class; other rows say once, few or many, or leave the size out.

TRBJ2-7 TRBD1 TRBV6-5 NA CASRNAGQGAEQYF TGTGCCAGCAGAAACGCGGGACAGGGAGCCGAGCAGTACTTC
TRBJ1-2 NA TRBV4-3 NA CASSREGHLYGYTF TGCGCCAGCAGCCGCGAGGGTCACCTCTATGGCTACACCTTC
TRBJ1-2 NA TRBV27 once CASRIGRQGGYTF TGTGCCAGCAGAATAGGGCGCCAGGGAGGGTACACCTTC
TRBJ2-5 TRBD2 TRBV7-9 NA CASSLGEGPPWTQYF TGTGCCAGCAGCTTAGGGGAGGGGCCCCCGTGGACCCAGTACTTC
TRBJ2-5 NA TRBV5-4 few CASSAPLALQETQYF TGTGCCAGCAGCGCCCCACTAGCTCTCCAAGAGACCCAGTACTTC
TRBJ1-1 NA TRBV6-2/TRBV6-3 NA CASSYGGLYTEAFF TGTGCCAGCAGTTATGGAGGGTTGTACACTGAAGCTTTCTTT
TRBJ1-5 NA TRBV5-1 NA CASSPGELSNQPQHF TGCGCCAGCAGCCCGGGGGAACTTAGCAATCAGCCCCAGCATTTT
TRBJ2-3 TRBD1 TRBV11-3 NA CASSLGQLTDTQYF TGTGCCAGCAGCTTGGGACAGCTCACAGATACGCAGTATTTT
TRBJ1-1 TRBD1 TRBV14 NA CASSDRGGSEAFF TGTGCCAGCAGCGACAGGGGAGGGTCTGAAGCTTTCTTT
TRBJ2-3 TRBD1 TRBV24-1 NA CATSLTGTGVTDTQYF TGTGCCACCAGCCTGACCGGGACAGGGGTAACAGATACGCAGTATTTT
TRBJ1-1 NA TRBV6-5 NA CASSPGVRGQAFF TGTGCCAGCAGTCCGGGAGTGAGAGGGCAAGCTTTCTTT
TRBJ1-5 TRBD1 TRBV6-5 NA CASSSTTGSNQPQHF TGTGCCAGCAGTTCGACGACAGGGTCGAATCAGCCCCAGCATTTT
TRBJ2-3 NA TRBV6-5 NA CASSYFPLTDTQYF TGTGCCAGCAGTTATTTCCCCCTCACAGATACGCAGTATTTT
TRBJ1-6 TRBD1 TRBV7-8 NA CASSIRTGNSPLHF TGTGCCAGCAGCATTCGGACAGGGAATTCACCCCTCCACTTT
TRBJ1-1 NA TRBV5-6 NA CASSLARGEAFF TGTGCCAGCAGCTTGGCGAGAGGTGAAGCTTTCTTT
TRBJ2-7 TRBD2 TRBV4-3 NA CASSPRLAGAYEQYF TGCGCCAGCAGCCCTAGACTAGCGGGGGCCTACGAGCAGTACTTC
TRBJ1-1 NA TRBV11-2 NA CASSSYLTMNTEAFF TGTGCCAGCAGCTCGTACTTGACTATGAACACTGAAGCTTTCTTT
TRBJ1-3 NA TRBV7-6 once CASSLAGGSSGNTIYF TGTGCCAGCAGCTTAGCAGGGGGTTCCTCTGGAAACACCATATATTTT
TRBJ1-4 NA TRBV7-9 NA CAIVDGGLFF TGTGCCATCGTGGATGGAGGGCTGTTTTTT
TRBJ1-5 NA TRBV5-1 once CASSLNENQPQHF TGCGCCAGCAGCTTAAACGAGAATCAGCCCCAGCATTTT
TRBJ1-4 TRBD1 TRBV4-1 once CASSSPRTGGNEKLFF TGCGCCAGCAGCTCCCCTCGGACAGGCGGGAATGAAAAACTGTTTTTT
TRBJ1-2 TRBD1 TRBV28 NA CASVVGGQGEGGYTF TGTGCCAGCGTTGTCGGGGGACAGGGAGAAGGTGGCTACACCTTC
TRBJ1-4 NA TRBV3-1/TRBV3-2 NA CASSHSTGQEEKLFF TGTGCCAGCAGCCATTCGACAGGTCAAGAGGAAAAACTGTTTTTT
TRBJ2-2 TRBD2 TRBV27 NA CASSFGGADTGELFF TGTGCCAGCAGTTTCGGGGGGGCCGACACCGGGGAGCTGTTTTTT
TRBJ1-1 NA TRBV19 NA CASSIVDRDTEAFF TGTGCCAGTAGTATAGTTGATCGCGACACTGAAGCTTTCTTT
TRBJ2-1 NA TRBV15 NA CATSSVRVGPYNEQFF TGTGCCACCAGCAGTGTCAGGGTAGGGCCTTACAATGAGCAGTTCTTC
TRBJ1-4 NA TRBV5-1 NA CASSFGRNEKLFF TGCGCCAGCAGCTTTGGGAGAAATGAAAAACTGTTTTTT
TRBJ2-3 NA TRBV12-5 NA CASGLVPTEVSRSTDTQYF TGTGCTAGTGGTTTGGTCCCGACTGAGGTTTCGCGGAGCACAGATACGCAGTATTTT
TRBJ2-7 TRBD1 TRBV9 NA CASSPETGTVWEQYF TGTGCCAGCAGCCCAGAGACAGGGACCGTATGGGAGCAGTACTTC
TRBJ2-7 TRBD1 TRBV9 NA CASSPRDRGFEGEQYF TGTGCCAGCAGCCCTCGGGACAGGGGTTTCGAGGGCGAGCAGTACTTC
TRBJ2-2 TRBD2 TRBV5-1 NA CASSLPGGNTGELFF TGCGCCAGCAGCCTCCCGGGAGGGAACACCGGGGAGCTGTTTTTT
TRBJ1-2 NA TRBV3-1/TRBV3-2 NA CASSLRQTPSYVEGYTF TGTGCCAGCAGCCTACGACAGACCCCCTCCTACGTGGAAGGCTACACCTTC
TRBJ1-5 NA TRBV28 NA CASSLPRVTNSNQPQHF TGTGCCAGCAGTTTACCGAGGGTCACAAATAGCAATCAGCCCCAGCATTTT
TRBJ1-5 NA TRBV7-2 NA CASSLFTGSNQPQHF TGTGCCAGCAGCTTGTTTACAGGGAGCAATCAGCCCCAGCATTTT
TRBJ2-4 NA TRBV7-9 NA CASSPQGQAAGNIQYF TGTGCCAGCAGCCCCCAGGGGCAGGCGGCGGGAAACATTCAGTACTTC
TRBJ1-6 NA TRBV6-6 NA CASGHKGSPLHF TGTGCCAGCGGACATAAGGGGTCACCCCTCCACTTT
TRBJ1-2 TRBD1 TRBV5-5 NA CASSPTGNFGNYGYTF TGTGCCAGCAGCCCGACAGGGAATTTTGGTAACTATGGCTACACCTTC
TRBJ1-3 TRBD1 TRBV19 NA CASSIVATGAGNTIYF TGTGCCAGTAGTATAGTCGCGACAGGGGCTGGAAACACCATATATTTT
TRBJ2-3 NA TRBV11-2 NA CASSPLSGLLTDTQYF TGTGCCAGCAGCCCACTGTCGGGACTGCTCACAGATACGCAGTATTTT
TRBJ2-6 TRBD1 TRBV19 NA CASSTGQVSGANVLTF TGTGCCAGTAGTACGGGACAGGTCTCTGGGGCCAACGTCCTGACTTTC